The rows below give T cell receptor beta chains drawn from one sample of a study of T cells in localized non-small cell lung cancer. Measured with immunoSEQ multiplex PCR; TCRdb has only the in-frame clones, and not every one. This sample carries thousands of clones, around a quarter of them seen once, and the ten largest clones take roughly 7.6%. Source: lung tumor tissue, taken before any cancer treatment. The receptors shown here come from a woman aged 40 to 75 with stage I lung adenocarcinoma. CDR3s include the opening cysteine and the closing phenylalanine or tryptophan. The D gene is left open where the match is weak. Clone size is not always given. Where it is, it says once, few, many or a class for expanded clones.

>few|TRBJ2-1|TRBD1|TRBV23-1
CASSGTGGRLSNEQFF
TGCGCCAGCAGCGGGACAGGGGGGAGGCTCAGCAATGAGCAGTTCTTC
>NA|TRBJ1-1|NA|TRBV9
CASSVLMNTEAFF
TGTGCCAGCAGCGTACTTATGAACACTGAAGCTTTCTTT
>NA|TRBJ1-2|NA|TRBV6-8
CASSPGGGPGNYGYTF
TGTGCCAGCAGCCCGGGAGGCGGACCGGGAAACTATGGCTACACCTTC
>few|TRBJ2-6|NA|TRBV9
CASSTESSGANVLTF
TGTGCCAGCAGCACCGAGAGTTCTGGGGCCAACGTCCTGACTTTC
>NA|TRBJ1-1|NA|TRBV11-3
CASSPRFMVQDNTEAFF
TGTGCCAGCAGCCCAAGGTTTATGGTACAGGACAACACTGAAGCTTTCTTT
>NA|TRBJ2-1|TRBD2|TRBV19
CASSIVSGTRINEQFF
TGTGCCAGTAGTATAGTTTCCGGGACTAGAATCAATGAGCAGTTCTTC
>few|TRBJ1-2|NA|TRBV5-1
CASSQSMGTSGYTF
TGCGCCAGCAGCCAATCAATGGGGACTAGTGGCTACACCTTC
>NA|TRBJ1-1|TRBD1|TRBV6-8
CASTKPGTGGTEAFF
TGTGCCAGCACGAAACCCGGGACAGGGGGTACTGAAGCTTTCTTT
>NA|TRBJ2-2|TRBD2|TRBV28
CASSSAGTNTGELFF
TGTGCCAGCAGTTCAGCGGGGACGAACACCGGGGAGCTGTTTTTT
>few|TRBJ2-1|TRBD2|TRBV7-4
CASSSPSGGANEQFF
TGTGCCAGCAGCTCCCCTAGCGGGGGGGCGAATGAGCAGTTCTTC
>few|TRBJ2-2|TRBD2|TRBV4-1
CASSQLLIGRERNTGELFF
TGCGCCAGCAGCCAACTCCTCATAGGGCGGGAGCGAAACACCGGGGAGCTGTTTTTT
>medium-sized|TRBJ1-4|NA|TRBV11-3
CASSLAGTGGEKLFF
TGTGCCAGCAGCTTGGCCGGGACTGGTGGTGAAAAACTGTTTTTT
>few|TRBJ1-3|TRBD1|TRBV18
CASSPLGQGRNTIYF
TGTGCCAGCTCACCCCTCGGACAGGGGAGAAACACCATATATTTT
>NA|TRBJ1-1|NA|TRBV18
CASSPEVSTEAFF
TGTGCCAGCTCACCAGAAGTCAGCACTGAAGCTTTCTTT
>few|TRBJ1-6|NA|TRBV11-3
CASSTRDAISPLHF
TGTGCCAGCAGCACCAGGGATGCTATTTCACCCCTCCACTTT
>NA|TRBJ1-1|NA|TRBV11-3
CASSPKDRKVAEAFF
TGTGCCAGCAGCCCCAAAGACAGGAAGGTCGCTGAAGCTTTCTTT
>NA|TRBJ2-2|NA|TRBV12-5
CASNRGLNTGELFF
TGTGCCAGCAATCGGGGGCTTAACACCGGGGAGCTGTTTTTT
>NA|TRBJ2-1|TRBD1|TRBV19
CASSPDRDFFF
TGTGCCAGTAGTCCCGACAGGGATTTTTTCTTC
>few|TRBJ2-6|TRBD1|TRBV6-8
CASSTHRGQILGANVLTF
TGTGCCAGCAGCACACACAGGGGGCAGATTCTGGGGGCCAACGTCCTGACTTTC
>medium-sized|TRBJ1-1|NA|TRBV6-8
CATRGRENTEAFF
TGTGCCACCCGGGGCAGGGAGAACACTGAAGCTTTCTTT
>NA|TRBJ2-5|NA|TRBV18
CASSLRGEETQYF
TGTGCCAGCTCACTCAGGGGGGAAGAGACCCAGTACTTC
>NA|TRBJ2-2|TRBD2|TRBV6-8
CASSLAGGNTGELFF
TGTGCCAGCAGCCTAGCGGGGGGGAACACCGGGGAGCTGTTTTTT
>NA|TRBJ2-5|NA|TRBV18
CASSQQGGETQYF
TGTGCCAGCTCACAACAAGGGGGAGAGACCCAGTACTTC
>few|TRBJ2-3|TRBD1|TRBV9
CASRGTGGTDTQYF
TGTGCCAGCCGCGGGACAGGGGGCACTGATACGCAGTATTTT
>NA|TRBJ2-5|TRBD2|TRBV11-1
CASSRIMGGLVNQETQYF
TGTGCCAGCAGCCGAATAATGGGTGGACTAGTGAATCAAGAGACCCAGTACTTC
>medium-sized|TRBJ2-3|TRBD2|TRBV11-3
CASSSGGGGFTDTQYF
TGTGCCAGCAGCTCAGGCGGGGGGGGCTTCACAGATACGCAGTATTTT
>few|TRBJ2-5|NA|TRBV30
CAWSVRRSETQYF
TGTGCCTGGAGTGTAAGGAGGTCGGAGACCCAGTACTTC
>few|TRBJ1-2|NA|TRBV9
CASSVGQGNYGYTF
TGTGCCAGCAGCGTAGGGCAGGGGAACTATGGCTACACCTTC
>few|TRBJ2-7|TRBD2|TRBV6-8
CASRKSGNLLEQYF
TGTGCCAGCAGGAAAAGCGGGAACCTCTTGGAGCAGTACTTC
>NA|TRBJ2-7|NA|TRBV28
CASTVGGSGARYGQYF
TGTGCCAGCACAGTTGGGGGGAGTGGGGCCCGTTACGGGCAGTACTTC
>few|TRBJ1-6|NA|TRBV28
CASRRDTRSNSPLHF
TGTGCCAGCAGGAGGGACACCCGGAGTAATTCACCCCTCCACTTT
>once|TRBJ2-4|TRBD1|TRBV15
CATMGDRVAKNIQYF
TGTGCCACCATGGGGGACAGAGTAGCCAAAAACATTCAGTACTTC
>NA|TRBJ2-3|TRBD1|TRBV18
CASSPPVLTGVNTDTQYF
TGTGCCAGCTCACCACCGGTGCTAACAGGGGTAAACACAGATACGCAGTATTTT
>few|TRBJ2-3|NA|TRBV11-3
CASSSLGPTDTQYF
TGTGCCAGCAGCTCATTAGGACCCACAGATACGCAGTATTTT
>once|TRBJ2-5|NA|TRBV25-1
CASSTRTGTSETQYF
TGTGCCAGCAGTACCCGAACCGGGACTTCAGAGACCCAGTACTTC
>NA|TRBJ1-6|NA|TRBV23-1
CASSQEVRPSSYNSPLHF
TGCGCCAGCAGCCAAGAGGTACGCCCGAGCTCCTATAATTCACCCCTCCACTTT